This is a list of T cell receptor beta chains from one sample in a study of T cells in Graves' hyperthyroidism and ophthalmopathy. TCRdb itself ran the multiplex PCR reads through MiXCR, one entry per CDR3 protein. This sample yields nearly 750,000 distinct CDR3 sequences, of which 35% are seen a single time; more than 25% belongs to the top ten. Sequencing input: blood. The receptors were gathered from a woman in her forties with Graves' hyperthyroidism. Each CDR3 is given with its conserved first and last residue. A D gene is named only where the DNA matches it firmly. Rows may omit the clone size; those that give it use once, few, many or a size class.

v_call: TRBV20-1
j_call: TRBJ1-2
cdr3_length: 14
d_call: NA
clone_size: NA
cdr3_aa: CSASPLGAGYGYTF
cdr3_nt: TGCAGTGCTAGCCCCCTCGGGGCGGGCTATGGCTACACCTTC

v_call: TRBV2
j_call: TRBJ2-3
cdr3_length: 15
d_call: NA
clone_size: few
cdr3_aa: CASSPRTTSTDTQYF
cdr3_nt: TGTGCCAGCAGCCCGAGAACAACGAGCACAGATACGCAGTATTTT

v_call: TRBV13
j_call: TRBJ1-1
cdr3_length: 16
d_call: NA
clone_size: NA
cdr3_aa: CASRSLGTHLNTEAFF
cdr3_nt: TGTGCCAGCAGGTCCCTCGGGACCCATTTGAACACTGAAGCTTTCTTT

v_call: TRBV10-3
j_call: TRBJ2-5
cdr3_length: 15
d_call: NA
clone_size: NA
cdr3_aa: CATAYRRGGQETQYF
cdr3_nt: TGTGCCACCGCCTACCGTCGGGGCGGGCAAGAGACCCAGTACTTC

v_call: TRBV4-1
j_call: TRBJ2-5
cdr3_length: 15
d_call: NA
clone_size: many
cdr3_aa: CASSEIGVGAETQYF
cdr3_nt: TGCGCCAGCAGCGAGATCGGGGTTGGGGCCGAGACCCAGTACTTC

v_call: TRBV6-5
j_call: TRBJ2-5
cdr3_length: 16
d_call: TRBD2
clone_size: NA
cdr3_aa: CASSPRTSGGTETQYF
cdr3_nt: TGTGCCAGCAGTCCACGGACTAGCGGGGGTACGGAGACCCAGTACTTC

v_call: TRBV7-2
j_call: TRBJ1-6
cdr3_length: 16
d_call: NA
clone_size: many
cdr3_aa: CASSRNEGLVNSPLHF
cdr3_nt: TGTGCCAGCAGCCGTAATGAGGGGCTAGTGAATTCACCCCTCCACTTT

v_call: TRBV19
j_call: TRBJ1-4
cdr3_length: 12
d_call: NA
clone_size: many
cdr3_aa: CASRYEEEKLFF
cdr3_nt: TGTGCCAGTAGATATGAAGAAGAAAAACTGTTTTTT

v_call: TRBV7-2
j_call: TRBJ2-2
cdr3_length: 16
d_call: NA
clone_size: few
cdr3_aa: CASSLPRRRNTGELFF
cdr3_nt: TGTGCCAGCAGCTTACCCAGGCGTCGGAACACCGGGGAGCTGTTTTTT

v_call: TRBV15
j_call: TRBJ2-3
cdr3_length: 16
d_call: TRBD2
clone_size: many
cdr3_aa: CATSRERLAGRDTQYF
cdr3_nt: TGTGCCACCAGCAGAGAGCGTCTAGCGGGCAGGGATACGCAGTATTTT

v_call: TRBV7-9
j_call: TRBJ2-7
cdr3_length: 17
d_call: TRBD1
clone_size: NA
cdr3_aa: CASSSSPDGTAYNEQYF
cdr3_nt: TGTGCCAGCAGCTCTAGCCCCGACGGGACAGCCTACAATGAGCAGTACTTC

v_call: TRBV20-1
j_call: TRBJ1-2
cdr3_length: 12
d_call: NA
clone_size: many
cdr3_aa: CSARTANYGYTF
cdr3_nt: TGCAGTGCTAGGACAGCTAACTATGGCTACACCTTC

v_call: TRBV6-1
j_call: TRBJ1-1
cdr3_length: 14
d_call: NA
clone_size: few
cdr3_aa: CASRADHRNTEAFF
cdr3_nt: TGTGCCAGCAGGGCAGACCACCGGAACACTGAAGCTTTCTTT

v_call: TRBV5-5
j_call: TRBJ2-6
cdr3_length: 16
d_call: NA
clone_size: NA
cdr3_aa: CASSLRPGSRANVLTF
cdr3_nt: TGCGCCAGCAGCTTGCGGCCAGGGTCTAGGGCCAACGTCCTGACTTTC

v_call: TRBV7-8
j_call: TRBJ2-7
cdr3_length: 13
d_call: NA
clone_size: many
cdr3_aa: CASSSGPTDEQYF
cdr3_nt: TGTGCCAGCAGCTCCGGGCCGACCGACGAGCAGTACTTC

v_call: TRBV7-9
j_call: TRBJ1-6
cdr3_length: 14
d_call: NA
clone_size: NA
cdr3_aa: CASSWSRLGSPLHF
cdr3_nt: TGTGCCAGCAGCTGGTCCCGATTGGGTTCACCCCTCCACTTT

v_call: TRBV7-2
j_call: TRBJ1-2
cdr3_length: 15
d_call: NA
clone_size: many
cdr3_aa: CASSLDVKSNYGYTF
cdr3_nt: TGTGCCAGCAGCTTAGATGTCAAGTCTAACTATGGCTACACCTTC

v_call: TRBV7-2
j_call: TRBJ2-4
cdr3_length: 17
d_call: TRBD2
clone_size: NA
cdr3_aa: CASTKGTSGLIKNIQYF
cdr3_nt: TGTGCCAGCACCAAGGGGACTAGCGGGCTGATCAAAAACATTCAGTACTTC

v_call: TRBV5-1
j_call: TRBJ2-7
cdr3_length: 15
d_call: NA
clone_size: NA
cdr3_aa: CASSQGWGGTAEQYF
cdr3_nt: TGCGCCAGCAGCCAAGGGTGGGGGGGGACAGCCGAGCAGTACTTC

v_call: TRBV2
j_call: TRBJ2-5
cdr3_length: 11
d_call: NA
clone_size: many
cdr3_aa: CASGGSETQYF
cdr3_nt: TGTGCCAGCGGGGGGTCAGAGACCCAGTACTTC

v_call: TRBV6-5
j_call: TRBJ1-2
cdr3_length: 13
d_call: NA
clone_size: NA
cdr3_aa: CASTLRQDYGYTF
cdr3_nt: TGTGCCAGCACACTTCGACAGGACTATGGCTACACCTTC

v_call: TRBV5-1
j_call: TRBJ1-1
cdr3_length: 18
d_call: NA
clone_size: NA
cdr3_aa: CASSLESLRSPTNTEAFF
cdr3_nt: TGCGCCAGCAGCTTGGAATCGTTACGGAGCCCGACGAACACTGAAGCTTTCTTT

v_call: TRBV6-1
j_call: TRBJ2-7
cdr3_length: 15
d_call: TRBD1
clone_size: NA
cdr3_aa: CASSEAGTGYYEQYF
cdr3_nt: TGTGCCAGCAGTGAAGCCGGGACAGGGTACTACGAGCAGTACTTC

v_call: TRBV9
j_call: TRBJ1-1
cdr3_length: 14
d_call: NA
clone_size: many
cdr3_aa: CASSVRYDRTEAFF
cdr3_nt: TGTGCCAGCAGCGTCCGATACGACCGGACTGAAGCTTTCTTT

v_call: TRBV7-8
j_call: TRBJ2-2
cdr3_length: 11
d_call: NA
clone_size: many
cdr3_aa: CASSLPGELFF
cdr3_nt: TGTGCCAGCAGCTTGCCCGGGGAGCTGTTTTTT

v_call: TRBV4-3
j_call: TRBJ1-2
cdr3_length: 17
d_call: TRBD1
clone_size: few
cdr3_aa: CASSHRTGGRPHYGYTF
cdr3_nt: TGCGCCAGCAGCCACCGGACAGGGGGCCGTCCCCACTATGGCTACACCTTC

v_call: TRBV10-3
j_call: TRBJ2-7
cdr3_length: 13
d_call: NA
clone_size: NA
cdr3_aa: CAISVLFGYEQYF
cdr3_nt: TGTGCCATCAGTGTCCTGTTCGGCTACGAGCAGTACTTC